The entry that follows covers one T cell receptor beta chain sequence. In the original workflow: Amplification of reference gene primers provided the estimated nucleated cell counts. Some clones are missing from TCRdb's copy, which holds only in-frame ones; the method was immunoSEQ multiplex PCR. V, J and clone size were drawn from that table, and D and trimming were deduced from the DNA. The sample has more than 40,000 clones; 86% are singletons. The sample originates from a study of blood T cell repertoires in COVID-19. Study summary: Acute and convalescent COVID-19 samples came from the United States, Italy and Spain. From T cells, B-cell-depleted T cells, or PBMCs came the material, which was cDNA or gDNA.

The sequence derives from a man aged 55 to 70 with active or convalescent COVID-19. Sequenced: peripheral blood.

DNA for the CDR3: TGTGCCAGCAGCTTGGCCAGCGTTGACAATCAGCCCCAGCATTTT. It is translated as CASSLASVDNQPQHF. The J gene is TRBJ1-5, the V gene TRBV5-5, with D uncertain. Trimming stripped 0 bases from V and 3 bases from J, with 10 bases between. This CDR3 comprises 15 residues. The germline gives CDR1 SGHKS, CDR2 YYEKEE (reference sequence).